A single sample gave rise to the 13 T cell receptor beta chains below, sequenced in a study of blood T cells in healthy people across ages. A second PCR, run for about 6 to 11 cycles, used a sample-barcoded 5' primer plus a J-beta primer mix. TCRdb itself ran the 5' RACE reads through MiXCR, one entry per CDR3 protein. Of about 640,000 distinct CDR3 sequences in the sample, about 30% were seen once. Sequenced material: blood. The receptors stem from a woman of 80 years or more in good health.

This clonotype was seen repeatedly, ten times or more. This rearrangement joins TRBV12-3 or TRBV12-4 to TRBJ2-7; 10 bases are shared with TRBD1. CDR3 length equals 16 residues. V was pared by 2 bases and J by 4 bases, with 8 bases of the junction left unmatched. The CDR3 spells CASSLSPGQGEYEQYF. The CDR3 bases are TGTGCCAGCAGTTTAAGCCCCGGACAGGGGGAATACGAGCAGTACTTC.

Notes on this clonotype: A single base separates this from a much larger clone, so it may be a read error. V is TRBV14 and J is TRBJ2-1; D possibly corresponds to TRBD2 (7 bases). The J call is in doubt because the DNA end fits TRBJ2-7 better. The germline V gene encodes CDR1 SGHDN and CDR2 FVKESK. The CDR3 is 15 amino acids. CDR3 bases: TGTGCCAGCAGCCAAGAGAGGGGGGGCACCAATGAGCAGTACTTC. The encoded protein is CASSQERGGTNEQYF.

This clonotype was seen a few times. A much larger clone lies a single base off, so this may be a read error. The J gene is TRBJ2-4, the V gene TRBV28; 11 bases align to TRBD1. J was trimmed by 7 bases and V by 3 bases; bases with no gene match: 5. CDR3 size: 15 residues. Germline CDR1 and CDR2: MDHEN and SYDVKM. Written as DNA, the CDR3 is TGTGCCAGCAGTTTCCCCGGGACAGGGGGTAACATTCAGTACTTC. Translating it yields CASSFPGTGGNIQYF.

This clonotype was seen many times. The chain couples TRBV7-2 to TRBJ2-7; D unclear. Per the germline V gene, CDR1 is SGHTA and CDR2 is FQGNSA. CDR3 length: 15 residues. The V end lost 5 bases, the J end lost 0 bases, and 14 bases lay between the germline ends. The CDR3 nucleotides read TGTGCCAGCAGCGCGCGGCACCACTACTCCTACGAGCAGTACTTC. It codes for CASSARHHYSYEQYF.

The chain recombines TRBV5-1 with TRBJ2-1; the match to TRBD2 covers 14 bases. Germline lookup yields CDR1 SGHRS and CDR2 YFSETQ. The CDR3 totals 17 residues. With 0 bases clipped from V and 6 bases from J, the junction kept 5 bases outside the gene matches. The CDR3: CASSLEETSGGANEQFF. The CDR3 nucleotides read TGCGCCAGCAGCTTGGAGGAGACTAGCGGGGGGGCCAATGAGCAGTTCTTC. Filled out from reference TRBV5-1 and TRBJ2-1, the complete variable domain reads KAGVTQTPRYLIKTRGQQVTLSCSPISGHRSVSWYQQTPGQGLQFLFEYFSETQRNKGNFPGRFSGRQFSNSRSEMNVSTLELGDSALYLCASSLEETSGGANEQFFGPGTRLTVL.

Comment on this clonotype: A much larger clone sits a single nucleotide away, making a read error possible. The chain couples TRBV2 to TRBJ2-5, with a possible D match to TRBD2 (6 bases). The CDR3 loop spans 13 amino acids. Looked up from germline, CDR1 is SNHLY and CDR2 is FYNNEI. The ends were cut back, 10 bases at V and 2 bases at J, with 14 bases in the middle. The CDR3 DNA sequence: TGTGCCACCAAGGTGGGGGGTCAAGAGACCCAGTACTTC. Amino acids: CATKVGGQETQYF. Full variable domain (outside the CDR3, taken from reference TRBV2 and TRBJ2-5): EPEVTQTPSHQVTQMGQEVILRCVPISNHLYFYWYRQILGQKVEFLVSFYNNEISEKSEIFDDQFSVERPDGSNFTLKIRSTKLEDSAMYFCATKVGGQETQYFGPGTRLLVL.

The chain couples TRBV11-2 to TRBJ2-1; D possibly corresponds to TRBD2 (6 bases). Trimming cost V 1 base and J 5 bases, with 12 bases left between them. The CDR3 sequence is 15 residues long. Germline assignment: CDR1 SGHAT and CDR2 FQNNGV. CDR3 amino acids: CASSLGAGRHNEQFF. The CDR3 DNA follows: TGTGCCAGCAGCTTAGGTGCGGGGAGGCACAATGAGCAGTTCTTC.

The chain employs TRBV19 and TRBJ1-1; no reliable D call. Trimming took 7 bases from V and 5 from J, leaving 17 bases between them. Per germline, CDR1 LNHDA and CDR2 SQIVND (reference sequence). This CDR3 spans 14 amino acids. Written as DNA, the CDR3 is TGTGCCAGTACTGCCGGGTCCGCGAAAACTGAAGCTTTCTTT. This codes for CASTAGSAKTEAFF.

On this clonotype itself: This may come from a read error, since a much larger clone is one base off. The conserved phenylalanine or tryptophan is not found at the CDR3 terminus, so this likely reflects a read error. The chain links TRBV5-1 to TRBJ2-5; TRBD2 aligns across 10 bases. Germline-derived CDR1 and CDR2 are SGHRS and YFSETQ. There are 15 residues in the CDR3. V lost 1 base, J lost 2 bases, and 2 bases stayed unmatched. The CDR3, as DNA: TGCGCCAGCAGCTTGTCGACTAGCGGGCAAGAGACCCAGTACATC. It specifies CASSLSTSGQETQYI.

The table lists this clonotype with many counts. The chain is built from TRBV5-6 and TRBJ2-6; the D is unclear. V was pared by 1 base and J by 0 bases, with 8 bases between. This CDR3 region has 16 residues. Germline V lookup: CDR1 SGHDT, CDR2 YYEEEE. The CDR3 here is CASSLPQVSGANVLTF. In DNA form, the CDR3 reads TGTGCCAGCAGCTTGCCCCAAGTCTCTGGGGCCAACGTCCTGACTTTC.

A note on this clonotype: Since a much larger clone is just one base distant, this may be a read error. This sequence joins TRBV6-5 and TRBJ1-2; weak D call: TRBD1 (5 bases). The CDR3 is 15 amino acids. The germline V gene has CDR1 MNHEY and CDR2 SVGAGI. The chain's CDR3 is CAGSYSRGGDYGYTF. The CDR3 DNA reads as TGTGCCGGCAGTTACTCGAGGGGCGGTGACTATGGCTACACCTTC.

This chain connects TRBV30 to TRBJ1-1; the D is unclear. Germline CDR1 is GTSNPN and CDR2 is SVGIG (reference sequence). V lost 5 bases and J lost 1, with 11 bases in between. The CDR3 sequence is 13 residues long. CDR3: CAWGADTNTEAFF. Written as DNA, the CDR3 is TGTGCCTGGGGAGCCGACACGAACACTGAAGCTTTCTTT. Full variable domain (rest looked up from reference TRBV30 and TRBJ1-1): SQTIHQWPATLVQPVGSPLSLECTVEGTSNPNLYWYRQAAGRGLQLLFYSVGIGQISSEVPQNLSASRPQDRQFILSSKKLLLSDSGFYLCAWGADTNTEAFFGQGTRLTVV.

This clonotype was observed at least ten times. The V and J genes are TRBV6-6 and TRBJ2-5, with D tentatively TRBD1 (5 bases). The CDR3 consists of 12 residues. Trimming took off 2 bases at V and 4 bases at J, with 5 bases between the two ends. Looked up from germline, CDR1 is MNHNY and CDR2 is SVGAGI (reference sequence). DNA for the CDR3: TGTGCCAGCAGTTACAGGGGAGAGACCCAGTACTTC. Its translation: CASSYRGETQYF.